The T cell receptor beta chain described here comes from a study of blood T cells in healthy people across ages. V was shortened by 0 bases and J by 6 bases, with 15 bases between the two germline ends. In germline, CDR1 is DFQATT, CDR2 SNEGSKA (reference sequence). This CDR3 spans 15 amino acids. Investigators took around 10 milliliters of peripheral blood from every donor. PCR was performed a second time for roughly 7 to 11 cycles using a sample-barcoded 5' primer and a J-beta primer mix. Every single cDNA molecule received a tag from a template-switch adaptor with 12 random nucleotides. From the 5' RACE reads, TCRdb called clonotypes with MiXCR, one entry per CDR3 protein. Of around 500,000 distinct CDR3 sequences in the sample, roughly 43% were seen once.

The sequencing sample was made of blood. The gene calls are TRBV20-1 and TRBJ2-1; possibly TRBD2 for D (6 bases). This clonotype was sampled from an elderly man in good health. The chain's CDR3 is CSAREDELASNEQFF. Written as DNA, the CDR3 is TGCAGTGCTAGAGAAGATGAGCTAGCGAGCAATGAGCAGTTCTTC.